A selection of T cell receptor beta chains follows, all from one sample in a study of cytomegalovirus exposure and HLA in healthy donors. The data were produced by immunoSEQ multiplex PCR, yet TCRdb's version contains in-frame clones alone and is incomplete. Of over 150,000 clones detected, around 74% appear once; the ten largest clones hold 2.8%. Sequenced material: PBMCs. These receptor sequences come from a young man in good health and CMV-seronegative. Both conserved end residues are part of each CDR3. A D gene is named only where the DNA matches it firmly. Some rows have no size entry. The others give once, few or many, or a class for an expanded clone.

abundance	v_gene	d_gene	j_gene	CDR3nt	CDR3aa
NA	TRBV2	NA	TRBJ1-3	TGTGCCAGCACCCAGGGAGTACAGGGTGGAAACACCATATATTTT	CASTQGVQGGNTIYF
NA	TRBV5-1	NA	TRBJ1-5	TGCGCCAGCATACGGGGAATGGGGATGGCTAACAATCAGCCCCAGCATTTT	CASIRGMGMANNQPQHF
NA	TRBV27	TRBD2	TRBJ2-5	TGTGCCAGCAGCCTAGGGGCGGGGGGCCAAGAGACCCAGTACTTC	CASSLGAGGQETQYF
few	TRBV28	TRBD1	TRBJ1-4	TGTGCCAGCAGTAGGGACAGGGTGGGTGAAAAACTGTTTTTT	CASSRDRVGEKLFF
few	TRBV2	TRBD2	TRBJ2-5	TGTGCCAGCAAAGACACGGGGGGGTCCCGGATAGAGACCCAGTACTTC	CASKDTGGSRIETQYF
NA	TRBV6-1	TRBD2	TRBJ2-3	TGTGCCAGCAGTGAACCGGGGGGGGCAGGTACGCAGTATTTT	CASSEPGGAGTQYF
once	TRBV13	TRBD1	TRBJ2-5	TGTGCCACCAGACAGGGATGGCAAGAGACCCAGTACTTC	CATRQGWQETQYF
NA	TRBV27	NA	TRBJ1-1	TGTGCCAGCAGTTCCCGGAGAACGGGACATATGAACACTGAAGCTTTCTTT	CASSSRRTGHMNTEAFF
NA	TRBV19	TRBD1	TRBJ1-6	TGTGCCAGTAGTCCTGGACAGGGGGCTTATTCACCCCTCCACTTT	CASSPGQGAYSPLHF
NA	TRBV6-6	TRBD1	TRBJ2-7	TGTGCCAGCAGCCCCCCCGGGACAGCCCTCGGCGAGCAGTACTTC	CASSPPGTALGEQYF
NA	TRBV7-7	TRBD1	TRBJ2-5	TGTGCCAGCAGCGTAAATTGGGACAGTCAGGAGACCCAGTACTTC	CASSVNWDSQETQYF
few	TRBV30	NA	TRBJ2-1	TGTGCCTGGAGTGGGCGGGGAGTAGGCTCCTACAATGAGCAGTTCTTC	CAWSGRGVGSYNEQFF
NA	TRBV4-1	NA	TRBJ1-4	TGCGCCAGCAGCCTGCCCCCGGGGGACCTCTATAATGAAAAACTGTTTTTT	CASSLPPGDLYNEKLFF
few	TRBV27	NA	TRBJ1-5	TGTGCCAGCAGTTTTCAGGGAGCGGGGGGACAGCCCCAGCATTTT	CASSFQGAGGQPQHF
NA	TRBV4-1	NA	TRBJ2-2	TGCGCCAGCAGCGGAGACAGGTACTTCGCGAACACCGGGGAGCTGTTTTTT	CASSGDRYFANTGELFF
once	TRBV30	TRBD2	TRBJ2-3	TGTGCCTTTATAGCGGGGGGGAGCACAGATACGCAGTATTTT	CAFIAGGSTDTQYF
NA	TRBV4-1	NA	TRBJ1-2	TGCGCCAGCAGCCAAGATACCGGGTCTCCCTATGGCTACACCTTC	CASSQDTGSPYGYTF
NA	TRBV4-3	NA	TRBJ2-5	TGCGCCAGCAGCCGGGGCTCGGGGGGCCGACAAGAGACCCAGTACTTC	CASSRGSGGRQETQYF
NA	TRBV5-1	NA	TRBJ1-1	TGCGCCAGCGGCGACCTCCTAGACACTGAAGCTTTCTTT	CASGDLLDTEAFF
NA	TRBV2	NA	TRBJ2-5	TGTGCCAGCACCCCGCCGGACACCCAAGAGACCCAGTACTTC	CASTPPDTQETQYF
NA	TRBV19	TRBD1	TRBJ1-2	TGTGCCAGTAGAGGGACAGTTACTAACTATGGCTACACCTTC	CASRGTVTNYGYTF
few	TRBV19	TRBD1	TRBJ1-1	TGTGCCAGTAGCAGGACAGGGGAGCCTAACACTGAAGCTTTCTTT	CASSRTGEPNTEAFF
NA	TRBV9	NA	TRBJ1-4	TGTGCCAGCAATACGGCAGGGGCGAATGAAAAACTGTTTTTT	CASNTAGANEKLFF
NA	TRBV5-1	TRBD1	TRBJ1-3	TGCGCCAGCAGCGACAGGGTTGGAGGAAACACCATATATTTT	CASSDRVGGNTIYF
NA	TRBV5-1	TRBD2	TRBJ2-1	TGCGCCAGCAGCCCCCGGGGGCGGGGGGGCCCCTCCTACAATGAGCAGTTCTTC	CASSPRGRGGPSYNEQFF
NA	TRBV6-1	TRBD1	TRBJ1-2	TGTGCCCTTCACAGGGGCCCCCACGACTATGGCTACACCTTC	CALHRGPHDYGYTF
few	TRBV6-5	TRBD1	TRBJ1-5	TGTGCCAGCAGTTCACACAGGACAGGGGGTTCTCAGCCCCAGCATTTT	CASSSHRTGGSQPQHF
NA	TRBV30	NA	TRBJ2-7	TGTGCCTGGAGTGTACAGGGACAATCTGTGGGGGGGGAGTACTTC	CAWSVQGQSVGGEYF
NA	TRBV5-1	TRBD2	TRBJ2-3	TGCGCCAGCAGCACGGGACTAGCGGGGGGGTGGAGCACAGATACGCAGTATTTT	CASSTGLAGGWSTDTQYF
few	TRBV19	NA	TRBJ1-1	TGTGCCAGTAGCGAAGCAGGGCGACACACTGAAGCTTTCTTT	CASSEAGRHTEAFF
NA	TRBV7-9	TRBD1	TRBJ1-2	TGTGCCAGCAGCCAACATAACCGGGACAGGGCGTATGGCTACACCTTC	CASSQHNRDRAYGYTF
NA	TRBV5-4	TRBD2	TRBJ2-3	TGTGCCAGCAGCGTTACCGGACTAGCGGGGGAAGATACGCAGTATTTT	CASSVTGLAGEDTQYF